This is a list of T cell receptor beta chains from one sample in a study of vaccination and CD4 T cells after COVID-19. TCRdb ran MiXCR on the PCR reads and lists one entry per CDR3 protein. The sample yields some 15,000 distinct CDR3 sequences, nearly 80% seen once. Their target antigens are unknown. The sample in question was CD4+ T cells from blood, cultured in vitro, obtained after SARS-CoV-2 vaccination. The receptors come from a human donor who received a COVID-19 vaccine. Each CDR3 is given with its conserved first and last residue. The order of the fields is J gene, clone size, V gene, D gene, CDR3 protein, CDR3 DNA. D genes are given only for firm matches. Not every row has a clone size; where given, it reads once, few, many or a size class.

>TRBJ2-1|medium-sized|TRBV24-1|TRBD2
CATSDPGTSTSGEQFF
TGTGCCACCAGTGACCCCGGGACTAGCACGTCCGGTGAGCAGTTCTTC
>TRBJ1-3|NA|TRBV15|NA
CATGGFSGNTIYF
TGTGCCACCGGAGGGTTCTCTGGAAACACCATATATTTT
>TRBJ1-6|few|TRBV12-3/TRBV12-4|TRBD1
CASSFVRGRNSPLHF
TGTGCCAGCAGTTTCGTCAGGGGGCGAAATTCACCCCTCCACTTT
>TRBJ2-3|NA|TRBV4-1|NA
CASSQDGFGTDTQYF
TGCGCCAGCAGCCAAGATGGGTTTGGAACAGATACGCAGTATTTT
>TRBJ1-2|NA|TRBV24-1|NA
CATSDRRGAQFRNYGYTF
TGTGCCACCAGTGATCGGAGGGGGGCGCAGTTCCGAAACTATGGCTACACCTTC
>TRBJ1-2|NA|TRBV30|NA
CAWTGNYGYTF
TGTGCCTGGACAGGAAACTATGGCTACACCTTC
>TRBJ2-5|NA|TRBV19|NA
CASSIVEQETQYF
TGTGCCAGTAGTATAGTGGAACAAGAGACCCAGTACTTC
>TRBJ1-6|NA|TRBV20-1|NA
CSASFRGNSPLHF
TGCAGTGCTAGTTTTCGGGGTAATTCACCCCTCCACTTT
>TRBJ2-5|NA|TRBV24-1|TRBD2
CATSDPLAGGQETQYF
TGTGCCACCAGTGACCCGCTAGCGGGGGGACAAGAGACCCAGTACTTC
>TRBJ1-5|NA|TRBV2|TRBD1
CASSPWTGLSNQPQHF
TGTGCCAGCAGCCCATGGACAGGGTTAAGCAATCAGCCCCAGCATTTT
>TRBJ2-1|NA|TRBV3-1|TRBD2
CASSWTSGDNEQFF
TGTGCCAGCAGCTGGACTAGCGGGGACAATGAGCAGTTCTTC
>TRBJ1-5|NA|TRBV10-3|NA
CASSGQLNQPQHF
TGTGCCTCCAGCGGTCAGCTCAATCAGCCCCAGCATTTT
>TRBJ2-2|few|TRBV12-3/TRBV12-4|NA
CASTPRVGANTGELFF
TGTGCCAGCACCCCCCGGGTAGGGGCCAACACCGGGGAGCTGTTTTTT
>TRBJ1-1|NA|TRBV6-1|NA
CATYTSEAFF
TGTGCCACCTACACGTCCGAAGCTTTCTTT
>TRBJ1-2|once|TRBV21-1|NA
CASSNPRDRAGGGNYGYTF
TGTGCCAGCAGCAACCCGAGGGACAGGGCTGGAGGGGGAAACTATGGCTACACCTTC
>TRBJ2-3|few|TRBV2|NA
CAGGMARGSSTDTQYF
TGTGCCGGAGGGATGGCTAGGGGGAGCAGCACAGATACGCAGTATTTT
>TRBJ1-5|NA|TRBV27|NA
CASSLSGRGGNQPQHF
TGTGCCAGCAGTTTATCCGGGAGGGGGGGCAATCAGCCCCAGCATTTT
>TRBJ1-6|once|TRBV2|NA
CASSTGTHNSPLHF
TGTGCCAGCAGTACCGGGACACATAATTCACCCCTCCACTTT
>TRBJ2-5|NA|TRBV18|NA
CASSRRDQVWETQYF
TGTGCCAGCTCTCGCCGGGACCAAGTATGGGAGACCCAGTACTTC
>TRBJ1-6|NA|TRBV19|NA
CASSFSYDRQISPLHF
TGTGCCAGTAGTTTCTCATATGACAGACAAATCTCACCCCTCCACTTT